This T cell receptor beta chain stems from a study of shared clonotypes between healthy human individuals. This CDR3 spans 15 amino acids. Trimming removed 4 bases from V and 6 bases from J, with 19 bases in between. Looked up from germline, CDR1 is SNHLY and CDR2 is FYNNEI. Study results and limitations: The sharing of approximately 5.1% of naive CD4 clonotypes was seen across a handful of donors.

Produced via immunoSEQ multiplex PCR; TCRdb's table is partial and in-frame only. The profile shows 1 million to 1.2 million clones, roughly 80% of them singletons. Concerning this clone itself: Its target is unknown.

The source is a man aged 18 to 35 in good health. Some clones in this sample may be carry-over from other donors' samples. This rearrangement joins TRBV2 to TRBJ2-7; a weak D match, TRBD2 (6 bases). The sequencing sample was made of memory CD4+ T cells from PBMCs. Regarding subset: CD45RA-negative fraction. The CDR3 region has the DNA TGTGCCAGCAGTGCGAACACGCGGGGTCGCGGCGAGCAGTACTTC. It yields the protein CASSANTRGRGEQYF.